This T cell receptor beta chain is from a study of shared clonotypes between healthy human individuals. Concerning this clone itself: Its antigen is unknown.

Study-level findings and limits: When compared with the clonotypes that were shared by all four sorted-subset donors, the non-shared clonotypes turned out to have lower generation probabilities. Deeper or shallower sequencing was expected to change how clonotypes are shared among donors.

Profiled with immunoSEQ multiplex PCR; TCRdb holds only in-frame clones, not every one. The table shows around 1.5 million clones, with 95% to 99% occurring only once. The clonotype originates from a man aged 25 to 40 in good health. The source material was naive CD4+ T cells sorted from blood. The subset was: CD45RA+ positively selected.

As DNA, the CDR3 is TGTGCCAGCAGTGATTGGCGGGAGGTCACCGGGGAGCTGTTTTTT. This encodes CASSDWREVTGELFF. The chain couples TRBV2 to TRBJ2-2, with TRBD2 matching over 8 bases. Trimming removed 3 bases from V and 4 bases from J; junction bases left unmatched: 4. The length of the CDR3 is 15 residues. Per germline, CDR1 SNHLY and CDR2 FYNNEI.